Listed below are T cell receptor beta chains from one sample, sequenced in a study of blood T cells in healthy people across ages. TCRdb processed the 5' RACE reads anew with MiXCR; each CDR3 protein has one entry. The sample carries 1.5 million to 2 million distinct CDR3 sequences, around 50% recorded once. Sequenced: blood. The receptors were sampled from a woman aged 40 to 50 in good health. Both conserved end residues are part of each CDR3. D genes are given only for firm matches. Clone size is not always given. Where it is, it says once, few, many or a class for expanded clones.

clone_size,j_call,d_call,v_call,cdr3_aa,cdr3_nt
once,TRBJ2-7,TRBD1,TRBV24-1,CATRGTGSYEQYF,TGTGCCACCAGGGGGACAGGTTCCTACGAGCAGTACTTC
few,TRBJ2-3,TRBD1,TRBV7-2,CASSSRGPEGDTQYF,TGTGCCAGCAGCTCCAGGGGGCCCGAAGGGGATACGCAGTATTTT
once,TRBJ2-7,-,TRBV9,CASSVSPGPGSYEQYF,TGTGCCAGCAGCGTATCGCCAGGGCCGGGTTCCTACGAGCAGTACTTC
-,TRBJ1-6,-,TRBV5-1,CASANRAGNSPLHF,TGCGCCAGCGCTAACCGGGCAGGCAATTCACCCCTCCACTTT
-,TRBJ2-1,TRBD2,TRBV20-1,CSARGLAGGRSYNEQFF,TGCAGTGCTAGGGGGCTAGCGGGGGGCCGCTCCTACAATGAGCAGTTCTTC
-,TRBJ1-2,-,TRBV20-1,CSARVGTPDGYTF,TGCAGTGCTAGAGTCGGGACACCGGATGGCTACACCTTC
-,TRBJ2-2,TRBD1,TRBV24-1,CATSESGGFLSDNTGELFF,TGTGCCACCAGTGAGTCAGGGGGATTCCTGAGCGATAACACCGGGGAGCTGTTTTTT
few,TRBJ1-2,TRBD1,TRBV20-1,CSAPGTAVINYGYTF,TGCAGTGCCCCCGGGACAGCCGTAATTAACTATGGCTACACCTTC
few,TRBJ2-7,TRBD2,TRBV25-1,CASSDLTSGRSYEQYF,TGTGCCAGCAGTGATCTGACTAGCGGACGCTCCTACGAGCAGTACTTC
-,TRBJ1-4,-,TRBV29-1,CSVVDLGREGEKLFF,TGCAGCGTTGTGGACCTTGGGAGGGAAGGGGAAAAACTGTTTTTT
-,TRBJ1-2,TRBD1,TRBV9,CASSTGQGPINGYTF,TGTGCCAGCAGCACCGGACAGGGGCCAATTAATGGCTACACCTTC
-,TRBJ1-4,-,TRBV15,CATSRAEPDEKLFF,TGTGCCACCAGCAGAGCAGAGCCAGATGAAAAACTGTTTTTT
few,TRBJ1-2,TRBD1,TRBV20-1,CSAGDTGANYYGYTF,TGCAGTGCTGGGGATACAGGGGCGAATTACTATGGCTACACCTTC
-,TRBJ2-4,TRBD2,TRBV6-5,CASSRAGHLAKNIQYF,TGTGCCAGCAGTCGAGCGGGGCACCTAGCCAAAAACATTCAGTACTTC
-,TRBJ2-3,-,TRBV18,CASSPGIVTDTQYF,TGTGCCAGCTCACCCGGAATAGTCACAGATACGCAGTATTTT
-,TRBJ2-3,-,TRBV12-3/TRBV12-4,CATLGQSTDTQYF,TGTGCCACCCTAGGGCAGAGCACAGATACGCAGTATTTT
few,TRBJ2-7,TRBD2,TRBV11-3,CASSSGTSGGRYNEQYF,TGTGCCAGCAGCTCCGGGACTAGCGGGGGGCGGTACAATGAGCAGTACTTC
few,TRBJ1-4,-,TRBV13,CASNERGAATNEKLFF,TGTGCCAGCAACGAACGGGGGGCTGCAACTAATGAAAAACTGTTTTTT
-,TRBJ1-1,TRBD1,TRBV7-9,CASRGGAGNTEAFF,TGTGCCAGCCGAGGGGGCGCGGGGAACACTGAAGCTTTCTTT
-,TRBJ2-6,-,TRBV6-5,CASSSLAGANVLTF,TGTGCCAGCAGTTCGCTAGCTGGGGCCAACGTCCTGACTTTC
-,TRBJ2-3,TRBD2,TRBV10-3,CAISANSGGFSTDTQYF,TGTGCCATCAGTGCGAATAGCGGGGGGTTTAGCACAGATACGCAGTATTTT
-,TRBJ2-4,TRBD2,TRBV24-1,CATSDRTSGPAKNIQYF,TGTGCCACCAGTGATCGGACTAGCGGACCTGCCAAAAACATTCAGTACTTC
few,TRBJ2-1,TRBD2,TRBV9,CASSALLAGGDNYNEQFF,TGTGCCAGCAGCGCCCTACTAGCGGGGGGCGATAACTACAATGAGCAGTTCTTC
-,TRBJ2-4,-,TRBV9,CASSREMAGTNIQYF,TGTGCCAGCAGCCGGGAGATGGCAGGGACAAACATTCAGTACTTC
few,TRBJ2-7,TRBD1,TRBV6-5,CASRGTVESSYEQYF,TGTGCCAGCAGGGGGACAGTCGAGAGCTCCTACGAGCAGTACTTC
-,TRBJ2-4,TRBD1,TRBV11-2,CASRGTVKNIQYF,TGTGCCAGCAGGGGGACAGTTAAAAACATTCAGTACTTC
-,TRBJ1-4,-,TRBV25-1,CASSEGKQGRYGEKPFF,TGTGCCAGCAGTGAAGGAAAGCAAGGACGGTATGGTGAAAAACCGTTTTTT
once,TRBJ2-6,-,TRBV25-1,CASSERAGKVSGANVLTF,TGTGCCAGCAGTGAACGGGCAGGGAAGGTCTCCGGGGCCAACGTCCTGACTTTC
-,TRBJ1-2,-,TRBV20-1,CSPGDRVLNSYGCTF,-
few,TRBJ2-3,-,TRBV4-2,CASSQGGGTWGDTQYF,TGTGCCAGCAGCCAAGGGGGCGGTACGTGGGGAGATACGCAGTATTTT
-,TRBJ2-5,-,TRBV12-3/TRBV12-4,CASNLGVLLETQYF,TGTGCCAGCAACTTGGGAGTATTATTAGAGACCCAGTACTTC
few,TRBJ2-6,-,TRBV7-2,CASSSEGFGANVLTF,TGTGCCAGCAGCTCGGAAGGTTTCGGGGCCAACGTCCTGACTTTC
-,TRBJ1-2,-,TRBV9,CASSVEEDGGYTF,TGTGCCAGCAGCGTAGAAGAAGATGGTGGCTACACCTTC
-,TRBJ2-3,TRBD2,TRBV6-2/TRBV6-3,CASSRGLAGGLRTDTQYF,TGTGCCAGCAGCCGCGGACTAGCGGGGGGCCTCCGCACAGATACGCAGTATTTT
many,TRBJ2-7,-,TRBV28,CASSPGSTYEQYF,TGTGCCAGCAGTCCAGGGTCAACCTACGAGCAGTACTTC
few,TRBJ2-7,-,TRBV6-5,CASSYGNSQYF,TGTGCCAGCAGTTACGGGAACTCCCAGTACTTC
many,TRBJ2-7,TRBD1,TRBV28,CASRTGGTYEQYF,TGTGCCAGCAGGACAGGGGGGACCTACGAGCAGTACTTC
-,TRBJ2-5,-,TRBV29-1,CSVPWFLGTEETQYF,TGCAGCGTTCCATGGTTCTTGGGGACCGAAGAGACCCAGTACTTC
few,TRBJ2-3,TRBD2,TRBV6-5,CASMLAGAPTDTQYF,TGTGCCAGCATGCTAGCGGGGGCGCCCACAGATACGCAGTATTTT
-,TRBJ2-1,-,TRBV12-3/TRBV12-4,CASSPPQVGGYNEQFF,TGTGCCAGCAGCCCACCACAGGTTGGGGGCTACAATGAGCAGTTCTTC
few,TRBJ2-5,TRBD2,TRBV27,CASSPARGGETQYF,TGTGCCAGCAGCCCGGCGCGGGGGGGTGAGACCCAGTACTTC
once,TRBJ1-4,-,TRBV3-1,CASSLRAGTGRGGLFF,TGTGCCAGCAGCCTCCGGGCGGGGACTGGCCGTGGGGGGCTGTTTTTT
few,TRBJ2-1,-,TRBV27,CASSPGTTPSYNEQFF,TGTGCCAGCAGTCCGGGGACAACCCCCTCCTACAATGAGCAGTTCTTC
-,TRBJ2-1,-,TRBV5-1,CASSGSGTPYNEQFF,TGCGCCAGCAGCGGTTCAGGGACACCCTACAATGAGCAGTTCTTC
few,TRBJ1-2,TRBD1,TRBV5-1,CASSEGTGRYGYTF,TGCGCCAGCAGCGAGGGGACAGGACGCTATGGCTACACCTTC